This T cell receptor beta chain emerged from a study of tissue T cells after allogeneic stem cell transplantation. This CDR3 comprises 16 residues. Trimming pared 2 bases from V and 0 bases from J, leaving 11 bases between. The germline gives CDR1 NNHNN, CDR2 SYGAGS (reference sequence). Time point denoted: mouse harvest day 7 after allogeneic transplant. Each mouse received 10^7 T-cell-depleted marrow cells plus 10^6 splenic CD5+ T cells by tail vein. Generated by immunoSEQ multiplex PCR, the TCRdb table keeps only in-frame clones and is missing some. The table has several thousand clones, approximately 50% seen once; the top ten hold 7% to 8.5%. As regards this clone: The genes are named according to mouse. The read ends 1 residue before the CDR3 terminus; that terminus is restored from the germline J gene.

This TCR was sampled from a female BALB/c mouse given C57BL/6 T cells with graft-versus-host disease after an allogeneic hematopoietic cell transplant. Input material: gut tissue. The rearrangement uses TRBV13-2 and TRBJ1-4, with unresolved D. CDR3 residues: CASGDRAGISNERLFF. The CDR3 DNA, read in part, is TGTGCCAGCGGTGACCGGGCGGGGATTTCCAACGAAAGATTATTT.